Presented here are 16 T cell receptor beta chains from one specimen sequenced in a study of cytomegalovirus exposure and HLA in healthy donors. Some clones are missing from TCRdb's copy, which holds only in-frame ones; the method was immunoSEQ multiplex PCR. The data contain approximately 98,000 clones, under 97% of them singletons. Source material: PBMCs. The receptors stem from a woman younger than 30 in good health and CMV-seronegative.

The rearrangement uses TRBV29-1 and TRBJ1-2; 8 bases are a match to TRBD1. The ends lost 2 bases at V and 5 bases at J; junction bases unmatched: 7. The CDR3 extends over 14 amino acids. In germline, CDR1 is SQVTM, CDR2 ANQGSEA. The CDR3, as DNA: TGCAGCGTTGAACCCACAGGGGGGCCTTATGGCTACACCTTC. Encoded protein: CSVEPTGGPYGYTF.

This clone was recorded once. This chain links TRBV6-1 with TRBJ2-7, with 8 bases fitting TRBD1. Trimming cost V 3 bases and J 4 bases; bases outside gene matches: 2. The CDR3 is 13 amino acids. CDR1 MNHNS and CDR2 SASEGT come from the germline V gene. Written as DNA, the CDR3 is TGTGCCAGCAGTGATGGACAGGGTTACGAGCAGTACTTC. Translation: CASSDGQGYEQYF.

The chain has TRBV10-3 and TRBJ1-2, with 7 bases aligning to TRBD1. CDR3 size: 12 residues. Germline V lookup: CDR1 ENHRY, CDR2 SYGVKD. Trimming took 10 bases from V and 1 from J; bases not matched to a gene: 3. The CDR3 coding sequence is TGTGCCAGGACAGGACTTAACTATGGCTACACCTTC. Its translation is CARTGLNYGYTF.

The CDR3 nucleotides read TGTGCCTGGATCGGAGGACTGGTGAACACTGAAGCTTTCTTT. It codes for CAWIGGLVNTEAFF. The chain joins TRBV30 to TRBJ1-1; no clear D. The germline V gene has CDR1 GTSNPN and CDR2 SVGIG (reference sequence). CDR3 length equals 14 residues. Trimming shortened V by 4 bases and J by 0 bases, and 12 bases separated the two germline ends.

The CDR3 spells CASSVLTQSRGTIYF. As DNA, the CDR3 is TGTGCCAGCAGTGTCCTGACCCAATCCCGGGGCACCATATATTTT. V is TRBV6-1 and J is TRBJ1-3; D unresolved. Deletions cut 4 bases from V and 9 bases from J, with 19 bases between. This CDR3 contains 15 residues. Germline loops: CDR1 MNHNS, CDR2 SASEGT.

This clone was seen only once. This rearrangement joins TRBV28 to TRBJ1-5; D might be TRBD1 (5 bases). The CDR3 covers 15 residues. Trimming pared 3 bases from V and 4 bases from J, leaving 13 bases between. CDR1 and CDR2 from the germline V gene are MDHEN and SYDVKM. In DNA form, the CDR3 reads TGTGCCAGCAGTTTCTTTGGGGGGGGAAATCAGCCCCAGCATTTT. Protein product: CASSFFGGGNQPQHF.

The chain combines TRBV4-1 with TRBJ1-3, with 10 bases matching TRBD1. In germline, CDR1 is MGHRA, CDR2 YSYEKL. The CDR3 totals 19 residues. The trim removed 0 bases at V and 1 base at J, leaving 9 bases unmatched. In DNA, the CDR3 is TGCGCCAGCAGCCAAGATCCGGGACAGGGGTTAGCTTCTGGAAACACCATATATTTT. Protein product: CASSQDPGQGLASGNTIYF.

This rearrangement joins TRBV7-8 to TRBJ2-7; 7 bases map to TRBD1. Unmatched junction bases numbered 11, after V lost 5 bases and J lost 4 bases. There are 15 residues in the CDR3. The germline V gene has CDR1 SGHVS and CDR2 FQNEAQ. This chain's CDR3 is CASSPHGDSLYEQYF. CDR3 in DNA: TGTGCCAGCAGCCCACACGGGGACAGCCTATACGAGCAGTACTTC. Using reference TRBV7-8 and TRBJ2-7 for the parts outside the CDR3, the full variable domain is GAGVSQSPRYKVAKRGQDVALRCDPISGHVSLFWYQQALGQGPEFLTYFQNEAQLDKSGLPSDRFFAERPEGSVSTLKIQRTQQEDSAVYLCASSPHGDSLYEQYFGPGTRLTVT.

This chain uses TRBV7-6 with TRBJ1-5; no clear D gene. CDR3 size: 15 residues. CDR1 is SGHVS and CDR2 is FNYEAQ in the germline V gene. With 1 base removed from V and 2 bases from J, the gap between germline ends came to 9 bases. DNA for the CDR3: TGTGCCAGCAGCTTAGGCTATATAGGCAATCAGCCCCAGCATTTT. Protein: CASSLGYIGNQPQHF.

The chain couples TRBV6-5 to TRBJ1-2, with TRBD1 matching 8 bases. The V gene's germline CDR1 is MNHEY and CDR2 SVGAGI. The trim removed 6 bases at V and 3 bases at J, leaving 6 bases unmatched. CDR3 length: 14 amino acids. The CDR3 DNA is TGTGCCAGCAGCACTGACAGGGGCGACTATGGCTACACCTTC. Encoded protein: CASSTDRGDYGYTF.

The CDR3, as DNA: TGCGCCAGCATCTCCCAGGGGGCACTTCAAGAGACCCAGTACTTC. Its translation is CASISQGALQETQYF. The chain couples TRBV10-1 to TRBJ2-5; 8 bases map to TRBD1. This CDR3 has 15 residues. Germline values: CDR1 WNHNN, CDR2 SYGVQD (reference sequence). V lost 7 bases, J lost 2 bases, and 9 bases stayed unmatched.

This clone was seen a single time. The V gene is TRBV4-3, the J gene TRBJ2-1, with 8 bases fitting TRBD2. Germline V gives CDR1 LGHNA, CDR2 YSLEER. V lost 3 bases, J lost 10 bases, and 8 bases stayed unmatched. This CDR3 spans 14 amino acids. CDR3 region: CASSQDPGLVEQFF. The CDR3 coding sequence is TGCGCCAGCAGCCAGGACCCGGGACTAGTGGAGCAGTTCTTC.

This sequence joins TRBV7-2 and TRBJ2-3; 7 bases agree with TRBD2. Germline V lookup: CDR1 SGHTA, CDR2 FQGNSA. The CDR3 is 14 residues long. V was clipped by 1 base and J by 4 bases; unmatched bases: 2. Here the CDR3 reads CASSLDRGADTQYF. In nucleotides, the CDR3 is TGTGCCAGCAGCTTAGATCGGGGGGCAGATACGCAGTATTTT.

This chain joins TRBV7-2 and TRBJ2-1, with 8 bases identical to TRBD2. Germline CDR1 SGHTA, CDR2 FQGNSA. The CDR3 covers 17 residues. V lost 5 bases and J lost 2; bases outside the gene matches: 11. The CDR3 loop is CASSPTGGDYTYNEQFF. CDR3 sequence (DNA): TGTGCCAGCAGCCCAACGGGAGGGGACTATACCTACAATGAGCAGTTCTTC.

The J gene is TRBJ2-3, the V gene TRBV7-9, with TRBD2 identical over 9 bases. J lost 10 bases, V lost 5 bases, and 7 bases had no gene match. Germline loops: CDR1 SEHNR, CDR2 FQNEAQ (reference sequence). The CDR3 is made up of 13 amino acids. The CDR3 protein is CASSVGTSLAQYF. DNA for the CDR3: TGTGCCAGCAGCGTCGGGACTAGCCTTGCGCAGTATTTT. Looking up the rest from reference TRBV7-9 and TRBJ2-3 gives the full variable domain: DTGVSQNPRHKITKRGQNVTFRCDPISEHNRLYWYRQTLGQGPEFLTYFQNEAQLEKSRLLSDRFSAERPKGSFSTLEIQRTEQGDSAMYLCASSVGTSLAQYFGPGTRLTVL.

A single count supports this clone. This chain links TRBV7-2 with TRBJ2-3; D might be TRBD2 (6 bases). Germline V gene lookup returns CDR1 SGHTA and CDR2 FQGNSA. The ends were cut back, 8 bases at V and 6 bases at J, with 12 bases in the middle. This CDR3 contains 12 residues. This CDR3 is CASRGGADTQYF. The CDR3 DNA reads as TGTGCCAGCCGCGGCGGGGCCGATACGCAGTATTTT. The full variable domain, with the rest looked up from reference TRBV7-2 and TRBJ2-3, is GAGVSQSPSNKVTEKGKDVELRCDPISGHTALYWYRQSLGQGLEFLIYFQGNSAPDKSGLPSDRFSAERTGGSVSTLTIQRTQQEDSAVYLCASRGGADTQYFGPGTRLTVL.